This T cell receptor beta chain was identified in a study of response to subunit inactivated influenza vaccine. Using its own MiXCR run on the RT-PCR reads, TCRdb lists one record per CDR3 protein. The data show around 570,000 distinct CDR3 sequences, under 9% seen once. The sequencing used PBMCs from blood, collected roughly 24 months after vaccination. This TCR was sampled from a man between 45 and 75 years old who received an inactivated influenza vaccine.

The CDR3 DNA reads TGTGCCACCAGCAGAGGACAGCTCGCAGATACGCAGTATTTT. This gives the protein CATSRGQLADTQYF. The chain links TRBV15 to TRBJ2-3; possibly TRBD1 for D (5 bases). Per germline, CDR1 LNHNV and CDR2 YYDKDF (reference sequence). The V end was cut by 1 base, the J end by 4 bases, with 9 bases between. CDR3 length equals 14 residues.